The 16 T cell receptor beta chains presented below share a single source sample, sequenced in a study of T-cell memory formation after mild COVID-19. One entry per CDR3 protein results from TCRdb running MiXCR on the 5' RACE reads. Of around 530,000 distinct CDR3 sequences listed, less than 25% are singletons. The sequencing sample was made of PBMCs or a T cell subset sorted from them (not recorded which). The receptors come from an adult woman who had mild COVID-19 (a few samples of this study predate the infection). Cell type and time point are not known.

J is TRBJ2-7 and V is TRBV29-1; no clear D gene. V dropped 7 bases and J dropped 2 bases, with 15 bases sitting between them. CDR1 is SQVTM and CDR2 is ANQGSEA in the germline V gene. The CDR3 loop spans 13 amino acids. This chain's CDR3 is CSAEKDTPYEQYF. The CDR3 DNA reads TGCAGCGCAGAGAAAGACACACCCTACGAGCAGTACTTC.

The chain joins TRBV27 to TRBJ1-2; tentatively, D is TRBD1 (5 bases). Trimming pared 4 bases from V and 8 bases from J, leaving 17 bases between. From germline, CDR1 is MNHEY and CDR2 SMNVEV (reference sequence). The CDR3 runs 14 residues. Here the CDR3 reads CASSSAGESRGYTF. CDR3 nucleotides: TGTGCCAGCAGTTCCGCGGGGGAATCACGGGGCTACACCTTC.

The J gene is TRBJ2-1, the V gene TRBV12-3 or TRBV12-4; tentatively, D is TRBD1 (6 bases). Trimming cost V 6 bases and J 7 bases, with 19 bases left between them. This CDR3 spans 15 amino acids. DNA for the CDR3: TGTGCCAGCAGACTGGACAGCTACCAGTTAAATGAGCAGTTCTTC. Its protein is CASRLDSYQLNEQFF.

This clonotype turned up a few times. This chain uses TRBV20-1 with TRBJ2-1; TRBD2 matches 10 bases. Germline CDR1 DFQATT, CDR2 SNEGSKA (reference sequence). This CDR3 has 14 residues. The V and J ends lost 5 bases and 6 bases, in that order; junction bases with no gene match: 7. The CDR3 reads CSASSGGDGNEQFF. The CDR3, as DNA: TGCAGTGCTTCGAGCGGGGGGGACGGCAATGAGCAGTTCTTC.

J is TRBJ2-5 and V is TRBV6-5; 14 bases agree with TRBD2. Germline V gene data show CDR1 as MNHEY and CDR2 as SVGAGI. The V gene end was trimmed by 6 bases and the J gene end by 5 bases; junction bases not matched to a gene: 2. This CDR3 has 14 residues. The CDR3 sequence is CASRGLAGVETQYF. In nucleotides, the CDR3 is TGTGCCAGCAGGGGACTAGCGGGAGTCGAGACCCAGTACTTC.

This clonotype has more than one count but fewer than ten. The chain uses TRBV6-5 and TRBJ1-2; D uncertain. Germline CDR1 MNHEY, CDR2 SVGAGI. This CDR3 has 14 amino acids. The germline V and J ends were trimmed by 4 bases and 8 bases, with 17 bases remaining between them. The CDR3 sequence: CASSSPARGEGYTF. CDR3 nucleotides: TGTGCCAGCAGTTCCCCCGCCCGCGGGGAGGGCTACACCTTC.

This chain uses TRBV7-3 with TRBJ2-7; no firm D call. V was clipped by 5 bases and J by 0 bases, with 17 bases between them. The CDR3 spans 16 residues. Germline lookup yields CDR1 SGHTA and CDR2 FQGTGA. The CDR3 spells CASSPAPGLPSYEQYF. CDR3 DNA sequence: TGTGCCAGCAGCCCCGCCCCGGGCCTGCCCTCCTACGAGCAGTACTTC.

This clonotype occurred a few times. The CDR3 DNA follows: TGCGCCAGCTCCCTTCAGGGAAATGGGGCCAACGTCCTGACTTTC. The encoded protein is CASSLQGNGANVLTF. This chain uses TRBV5-1 with TRBJ2-6; tentative D call: TRBD1 (5 bases). The germline CDR1 and CDR2 sequences are SGHRS and YFSETQ. V lost 7 bases and J lost 3, with 14 bases in between. The length of the CDR3 is 15 residues. Variable domain in full (rest from reference TRBV5-1 and TRBJ2-6): KAGVTQTPRYLIKTRGQQVTLSCSPISGHRSVSWYQQTPGQGLQFLFEYFSETQRNKGNFPGRFSGRQFSNSRSEMNVSTLELGDSALYLCASSLQGNGANVLTFGAGSRLTVL.

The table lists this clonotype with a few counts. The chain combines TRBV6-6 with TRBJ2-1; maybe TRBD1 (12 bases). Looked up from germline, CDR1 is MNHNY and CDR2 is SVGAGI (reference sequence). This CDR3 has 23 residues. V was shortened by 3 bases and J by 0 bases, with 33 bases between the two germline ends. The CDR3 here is CASSYSRDRGRASGRPSYNEQFF. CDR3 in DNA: TGTGCCAGCAGTTATTCCCGGGACAGGGGGCGCGCTAGCGGGAGGCCCTCCTACAATGAGCAGTTCTTC.

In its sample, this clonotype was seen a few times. The CDR3 DNA reads as TGTGCCAGCAGCCCCACCCCCGATAACTATGGCTACACCTTC. Its translation is CASSPTPDNYGYTF. J is TRBJ1-2 and V is TRBV7-6; D gene uncertain. From germline, CDR1 is SGHVS and CDR2 FNYEAQ. The CDR3 contains 14 residues. V dropped 5 bases and J dropped 1 base, with 11 bases sitting between them.

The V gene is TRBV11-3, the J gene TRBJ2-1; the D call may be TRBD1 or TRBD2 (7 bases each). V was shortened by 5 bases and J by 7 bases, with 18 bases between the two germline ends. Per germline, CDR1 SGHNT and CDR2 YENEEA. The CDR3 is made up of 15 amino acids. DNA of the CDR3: TGTGCCAGCAGCCCAGGGGGGGGCGCGGGGAATGAGCAGTTCTTC. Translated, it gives CASSPGGGAGNEQFF.

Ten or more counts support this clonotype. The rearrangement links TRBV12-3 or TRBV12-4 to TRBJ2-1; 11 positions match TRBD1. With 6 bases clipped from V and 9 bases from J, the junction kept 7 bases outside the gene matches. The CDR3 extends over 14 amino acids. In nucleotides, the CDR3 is TGTGCCAGCAGCCCTCGGACAGGGGGCAGTGAGCAGTTCTTC. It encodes CASSPRTGGSEQFF.

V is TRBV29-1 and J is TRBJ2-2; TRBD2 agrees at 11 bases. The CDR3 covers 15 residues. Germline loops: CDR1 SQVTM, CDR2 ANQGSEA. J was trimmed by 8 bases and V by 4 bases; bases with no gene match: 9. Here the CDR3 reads CSVAPRLAGSGELFF. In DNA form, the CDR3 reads TGCAGCGTTGCCCCGAGACTAGCGGGGTCGGGGGAGCTGTTTTTT.

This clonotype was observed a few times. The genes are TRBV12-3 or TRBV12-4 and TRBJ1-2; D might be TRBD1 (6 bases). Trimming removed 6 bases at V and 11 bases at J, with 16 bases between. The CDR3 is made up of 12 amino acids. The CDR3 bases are TGTGCCAGCAGCCCTGGGACAAGTCTATACACCTTC. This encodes CASSPGTSLYTF.

Here the CDR3 DNA reads TGTGCCAGCAGTTACCGGACTAGCGGGAGCGGCACAGATACGCAGTATTTT. It translates to CASSYRTSGSGTDTQYF. J is TRBJ2-3 and V is TRBV6-2 or TRBV6-3, with 13 nucleotides matching TRBD2. CDR1 MNHEY and CDR2 SVGEGT come from the germline V gene. The CDR3 covers 17 residues. Trimming cost V 2 bases and J 1 base; bases outside gene matches: 3.

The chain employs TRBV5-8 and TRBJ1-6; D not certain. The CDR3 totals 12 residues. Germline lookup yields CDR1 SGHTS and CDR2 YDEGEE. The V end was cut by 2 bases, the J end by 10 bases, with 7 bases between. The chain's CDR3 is CASSFGDSPLHF. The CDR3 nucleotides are TGTGCCAGCAGCTTTGGTGACTCACCCCTCCACTTT. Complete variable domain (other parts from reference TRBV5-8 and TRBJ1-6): EAGVTQSPTHLIKTRGQQATLRCSPISGHTSVYWYQQALGLGLQFLLWYDEGEERNRGNFPPRFSGRQFPNYSSELNVNALELEDSALYLCASSFGDSPLHFGNGTRLTVT.